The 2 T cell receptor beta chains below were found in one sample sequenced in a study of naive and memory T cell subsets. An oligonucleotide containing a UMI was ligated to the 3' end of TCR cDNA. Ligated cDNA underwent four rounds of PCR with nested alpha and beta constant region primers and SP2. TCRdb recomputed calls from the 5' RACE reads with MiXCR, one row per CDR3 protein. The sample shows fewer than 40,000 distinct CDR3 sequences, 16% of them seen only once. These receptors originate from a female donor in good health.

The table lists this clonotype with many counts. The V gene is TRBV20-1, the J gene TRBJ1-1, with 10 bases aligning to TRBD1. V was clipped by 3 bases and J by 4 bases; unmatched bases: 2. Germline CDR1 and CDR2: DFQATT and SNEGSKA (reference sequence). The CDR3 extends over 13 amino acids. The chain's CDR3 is CSARTGGVTEAFF. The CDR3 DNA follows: TGCAGTGCTAGGACAGGGGGCGTCACTGAAGCTTTCTTT.

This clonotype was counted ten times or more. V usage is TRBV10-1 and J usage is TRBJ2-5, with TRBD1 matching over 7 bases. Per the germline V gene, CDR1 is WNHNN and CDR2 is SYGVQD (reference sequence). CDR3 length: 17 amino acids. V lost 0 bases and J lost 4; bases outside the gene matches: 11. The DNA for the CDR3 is TGCGCCAGCAGTGAGTCCTGGGAAGGGGGCAGGGGAGAGACCCAGTACTTC. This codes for CASSESWEGGRGETQYF.